One sample yielded the 24 T cell receptor beta chains listed below, sequenced in a study of OX40 agonist ivuxolimab in advanced cancers. Assay: immunoSEQ multiplex PCR; the TCRdb copy retains only in-frame clones and omits some. The table has tens of thousands of clones, roughly 81% seen once. The source was CD4+ or CD8+ T cells sorted from blood, collected in a trial of the OX40 agonist ivuxolimab. These receptors came from an adult with an advanced solid tumor such as melanoma, head and neck, liver or kidney cancer.

The chain couples TRBV19 to TRBJ1-5; D might be TRBD1 (5 bases). The CDR3 loop spans 15 amino acids. The V gene lost 4 bases and the J gene lost 0 bases, with 10 bases spanning the gap. Germline V CDR1 and CDR2: LNHDA, SQIVND (reference sequence). The DNA for the CDR3 is TGTGCCAGTAGTAGGGGGTGGTATAGCAATCAGCCCCAGCATTTT. As protein: CASSRGWYSNQPQHF.

The V gene is TRBV30, the J gene TRBJ1-2; D not certain. Trimming took off 1 base at V and 2 bases at J, with 11 bases between the two ends. CDR3 size: 14 residues. From germline, CDR1 is GTSNPN and CDR2 SVGIG (reference sequence). In DNA, the CDR3 is TGTGCCTGGAGTGCCCCCATTGCGAACTATGGCTACACCTTC. Translation: CAWSAPIANYGYTF.

The rearrangement links TRBV11-3 to TRBJ2-5; D remains ambiguous. Germline V gene data show CDR1 as SGHNT and CDR2 as YENEEA. There are 13 residues in the CDR3. V lost 3 bases, J lost 4 bases, and 9 bases lay in between. CDR3 region: CASSFSEGETQYF. In DNA form, the CDR3 reads TGTGCCAGCAGCTTTTCCGAAGGAGAGACCCAGTACTTC.

The V call is TRBV14, the J call TRBJ1-2, with 9 bases matching TRBD1. V was pared by 4 bases and J by 2 bases, with 11 bases of the junction left unmatched. Per germline, CDR1 SGHDN and CDR2 FVKESK. This CDR3 has 17 amino acids. CDR3 protein: CASSRAWDRERNYGYTF. The CDR3 DNA follows: TGTGCCAGCAGCCGAGCCTGGGACAGGGAAAGAAACTATGGCTACACCTTC. Using reference TRBV14 and TRBJ1-2 for the parts outside the CDR3, the full variable domain is EAGVTQFPSHSVIEKGQTVTLRCDPISGHDNLYWYRRVMGKEIKFLLHFVKESKQDESGMPNNRFLAERTGGTYSTLKVQPAELEDSGVYFCASSRAWDRERNYGYTFGSGTRLTVV.

V gene TRBV11-2 combines with J gene TRBJ1-2, with 8 bases identical to TRBD1. In germline, CDR1 is SGHAT, CDR2 FQNNGV. Unmatched junction bases numbered 7, after V lost 4 bases and J lost 0 bases. This CDR3 is 16 amino acids long. As DNA, the CDR3 is TGTGCCAGCAGCTCCGCAGGGGGCGAGACTAACTATGGCTACACCTTC. This gives the protein CASSSAGGETNYGYTF.

The chain uses TRBV5-6 and TRBJ2-7; TRBD1 aligns across 7 bases. The V and J ends lost 5 bases and 2 bases, in that order; junction bases with no gene match: 7. The CDR3 covers 14 residues. CDR1 and CDR2 (germline): SGHDT, YYEEEE. The CDR3 DNA is TGTGCCAGCAGGCAGGAGGACAGGACCTACGAGCAGTACTTC. Protein: CASRQEDRTYEQYF.

The chain employs TRBV5-1 and TRBJ2-1; 8 nucleotides match TRBD2. In germline, CDR1 is SGHRS, CDR2 YFSETQ. The CDR3 totals 15 residues. Trimming at V came to 4 bases and at J to 2 bases, leaving 5 bases not matched to a gene. CDR3 coding DNA: TGCGCCAGCAGCCGAAGGCGGGGGGCCTACAATGAGCAGTTCTTC. It yields the protein CASSRRRGAYNEQFF.

The chain joins TRBV6-4 to TRBJ2-6; 8 positions match TRBD1. The CDR3 is 16 amino acids. Germline V gene data show CDR1 as MRHNA and CDR2 as SNTAGT. Trimming at V came to 10 bases and at J to 0 bases, leaving 8 bases not matched to a gene. CDR3 nucleotides: TGTGCCAAAAAGACAGGGGACCCCTCTGGGGCCAACGTCCTGACTTTC. It is translated as CAKKTGDPSGANVLTF.

This clone occurred once. This chain links TRBV6-5 with TRBJ2-2, with D perhaps being TRBD1 or TRBD2 (5 bases each). CDR1 is MNHEY and CDR2 is SVGAGI in the germline V gene. The CDR3 spans 15 residues. The ends were cut back, 2 bases at V and 0 bases at J, with 7 bases in the middle. The CDR3 region has the DNA TGTGCCAGCAGTTACGGGACGGCGAACACCGGGGAGCTGTTTTTT. Its translation is CASSYGTANTGELFF.

The chain joins TRBV5-4 to TRBJ2-1; no clear D gene. Germline assignment: CDR1 SGHNT and CDR2 YYREEE (reference sequence). Trimming removed 4 bases from V and 2 bases from J, with 13 bases in between. The CDR3 contains 15 residues. The CDR3 region is CASSLPLGPYNEQFF. As DNA, the CDR3 is TGTGCCAGCAGCCTGCCGTTGGGTCCCTACAATGAGCAGTTCTTC.

The gene calls are TRBV19 and TRBJ1-1, with D uncertain. V shed 5 bases and J shed 0 bases, with 7 bases lying between them. Germline V gene data show CDR1 as LNHDA and CDR2 as SQIVND (reference sequence). This CDR3 is 13 amino acids long. CDR3 coding DNA: TGTGCCAGTAGTTTAGGGTTGAACACTGAAGCTTTCTTT. Its translation: CASSLGLNTEAFF.

The J gene is TRBJ1-2, the V gene TRBV11-2; D is unclear. Per germline, CDR1 SGHAT and CDR2 FQNNGV. The CDR3 is 15 residues long. Between the trimmed V and J ends, which lost 0 bases and 4 bases, there was a span of 12 bases. This CDR3 reads CASSLDRMVTYGYTF. The CDR3 DNA follows: TGTGCCAGCAGCTTAGATAGGATGGTTACCTATGGCTACACCTTC.

The rearrangement joins TRBV5-1 to TRBJ1-2; D is undetermined. V lost 0 bases and J lost 8, with 14 bases in between. This CDR3 has 14 amino acids. CDR1 and CDR2 from the germline V gene are SGHRS and YFSETQ. The chain's CDR3 is CASSLDGSGRGYTF. The CDR3 nucleotides are TGCGCCAGCAGCTTGGATGGCTCCGGACGGGGCTACACCTTC.

J is TRBJ2-2 and V is TRBV6-1; 9 bases align to TRBD2. CDR1 is MNHNS and CDR2 is SASEGT in the germline V gene. Trimming cost V 4 bases and J 4 bases; bases outside gene matches: 4. The CDR3 consists of 15 residues. The CDR3 nucleotides read TGTGCCAGCAGTGCGGCGGGGGGGCTCACCGGGGAGCTGTTTTTT. This codes for CASSAAGGLTGELFF.

This chain uses TRBV6-1 with TRBJ1-2; D is possibly TRBD1 (5 bases). The germline V gene encodes CDR1 MNHNS and CDR2 SASEGT. Trimming removed 4 bases at V and 7 bases at J, with 13 bases between. There are 13 residues in the CDR3. The CDR3 sequence: CASSADWRGGYTF. In DNA form, the CDR3 reads TGTGCCAGCAGTGCCGACTGGAGGGGTGGCTACACCTTC.

This clone has only one observation. The chain joins TRBV19 to TRBJ2-3; 7 bases agree with TRBD2. The CDR3 loop spans 15 amino acids. The germline gives CDR1 LNHDA, CDR2 SQIVND (reference sequence). With V trimmed by 4 bases and J by 0 bases, 4 bases remained unmatched. CDR3 DNA sequence: TGTGCCAGTAGTAAAAGCGGGACTAGCACAGATACGCAGTATTTT. This codes for CASSKSGTSTDTQYF.

The V gene is TRBV5-1, the J gene TRBJ2-7; possible D gene TRBD1, 6 bases. There are 15 residues in the CDR3. V lost 4 bases, J lost 2 bases, and 16 bases lay in between. Germline V gives CDR1 SGHRS, CDR2 YFSETQ. CDR3 residues: CASSPVDRQPYEQYF. The CDR3 DNA reads as TGCGCCAGCAGCCCAGTCGACAGGCAACCCTACGAGCAGTACTTC.

This clone was detected a few times. CDR3 region: CASSSITSGNTIYF. In nucleotides, the CDR3 is TGTGCCAGCAGCTCAATTACCTCTGGAAACACCATATATTTT. The chain joins TRBV11-2 to TRBJ1-3; D not resolved. The V gene lost 4 bases and the J gene lost 0 bases, with 7 bases spanning the gap. This CDR3 region has 14 residues. Germline CDR1 is SGHAT and CDR2 is FQNNGV.

This sequence joins TRBV11-1 and TRBJ1-5; D is perhaps TRBD1 (6 bases). The CDR3 covers 16 residues. V gave up 6 bases and J gave up 0 bases, with 15 bases separating them. Germline values: CDR1 SGHAT, CDR2 FQDESV (reference sequence). The CDR3 nucleotides are TGTGCCAGCAGACAGAACAGGGCTCTTAGCAATCAGCCCCAGCATTTT. Translating gives CASRQNRALSNQPQHF.

The V gene is TRBV20-1, the J gene TRBJ1-1; maybe TRBD1 (6 bases). CDR3 size: 11 residues. Germline lookup yields CDR1 DFQATT and CDR2 SNEGSKA (reference sequence). In DNA, the CDR3 is TGCAGAACGGGGGGCTCGGCTGAAGCTTTCTTT. As protein: CRTGGSAEAFF.

The rearrangement uses TRBV2 and TRBJ2-5, with 8 bases that match TRBD1. The tail of the sequence fits TRBJ2-7 better, so the J call may be wrong. The CDR3 is 15 residues long. The germline CDR1 and CDR2 sequences are SNHLY and FYNNEI. In nucleotides, the CDR3 is TGTGCCAGCAGTGAAGGGGGGACAGGTTCCTACGAGCAGTACTTC. Translating it yields CASSEGGTGSYEQYF.

This chain connects TRBV28 to TRBJ1-3; D possibly corresponds to TRBD1 (5 bases). CDR3 length: 15 amino acids. V lost 2 bases and J lost 2, with 10 bases in between. Germline V gene data show CDR1 as MDHEN and CDR2 as SYDVKM. The CDR3 sequence: CASSLQGGTGNTIYF. The CDR3, as DNA: TGTGCCAGCAGTTTACAGGGAGGTACTGGAAACACCATATATTTT.

The chain uses TRBV14 and TRBJ2-5; unclear D gene. This CDR3 is built from 14 residues. Germline assignment: CDR1 SGHDN and CDR2 FVKESK. Trimming pared 1 base from V and 0 bases from J, leaving 6 bases between. CDR3 DNA sequence: TGTGCCAGCAGCCAAGTTTGGAACCAAGAGACCCAGTACTTC. Translated: CASSQVWNQETQYF.

The chain links TRBV9 to TRBJ1-3; possibly TRBD1 for D (6 bases). The V gene lost 2 bases and the J gene lost 0 bases, with 9 bases spanning the gap. CDR1 and CDR2 from the germline V gene are SGDLS and YYNGEE. The CDR3 contains 15 residues. For the CDR3, the DNA is TGTGCCAGCAGCGTGCAGGGGCTCTCTGGAAACACCATATATTTT. Its protein product is CASSVQGLSGNTIYF.